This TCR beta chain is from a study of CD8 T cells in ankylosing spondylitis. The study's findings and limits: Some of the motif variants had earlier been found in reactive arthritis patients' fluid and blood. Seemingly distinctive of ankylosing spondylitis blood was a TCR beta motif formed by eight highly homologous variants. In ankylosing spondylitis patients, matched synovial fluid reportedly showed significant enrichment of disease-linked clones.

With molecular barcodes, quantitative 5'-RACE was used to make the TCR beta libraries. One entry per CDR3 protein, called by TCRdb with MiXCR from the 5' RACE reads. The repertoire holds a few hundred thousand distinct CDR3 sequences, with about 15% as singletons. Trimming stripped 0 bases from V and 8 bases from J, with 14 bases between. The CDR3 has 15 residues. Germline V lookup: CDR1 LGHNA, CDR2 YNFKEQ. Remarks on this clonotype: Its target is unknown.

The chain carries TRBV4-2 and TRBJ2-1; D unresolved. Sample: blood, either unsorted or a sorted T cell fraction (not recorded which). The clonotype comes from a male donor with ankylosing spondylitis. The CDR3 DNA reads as TGTGCCAGCAGCCAAGAGATTATGCAGGTCTATGAGCAGTTCTTC. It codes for CASSQEIMQVYEQFF.